Following are 14 T cell receptor beta chains from one sample sequenced in a study of cytomegalovirus exposure and HLA in healthy donors. The PCR ran on 60 Vbeta and 13 Jbeta primers. Profiling relied on immunoSEQ multiplex PCR, and the TCRdb table lists in-frame clones only, not all of them. This table holds roughly 150,000 clones, roughly 74% found once. The sample consisted of PBMCs. The origin of the receptors is a man between 18 and 35 years old in good health and CMV-seropositive.

This CDR3 reads CASSWSGKNNEQFF. As DNA, the CDR3 is TGTGCCAGTTCTTGGAGCGGGAAAAACAATGAGCAGTTCTTC. This chain joins TRBV6-1 and TRBJ2-1; 7 bases align to TRBD2. CDR3 length: 14 residues. Trimming took 9 bases from V and 5 from J; bases not matched to a gene: 10. Germline assignment: CDR1 MNHNS and CDR2 SASEGT.

The chain employs TRBV7-6 and TRBJ2-1, with 7 bases lining up with TRBD1. Germline CDR1 reads SGHVS; CDR2 reads FNYEAQ. CDR3 length: 15 residues. V shed 5 bases, J shed 0 bases, and the junction held 4 bases outside the gene matches. The CDR3, as DNA: TGTGCCAGCAGCATGACAGGGAGCTCCTACAATGAGCAGTTCTTC. The encoded protein is CASSMTGSSYNEQFF.

The chain has TRBV5-4 and TRBJ2-7, with D tentatively TRBD2 (7 bases). Trimming stripped 4 bases from V and 6 bases from J, with 17 bases between. The germline gives CDR1 SGHNT, CDR2 YYREEE (reference sequence). The CDR3 loop spans 14 amino acids. In DNA form, the CDR3 reads TGTGCCAGCAGCCCTGGGCTGGGAGGGGGCGAGCAGTACTTC. Residues: CASSPGLGGGEQYF.

This rearrangement joins TRBV30 to TRBJ1-2, with a weak D call TRBD1 (5 bases). CDR1 and CDR2 (germline): GTSNPN, SVGIG (reference sequence). This CDR3 spans 13 amino acids. V gave up 4 bases and J gave up 8 bases, with 17 bases separating them. The CDR3 here is CAWTRAGVGGYTF. CDR3 bases: TGTGCCTGGACCCGTGCGGGGGTAGGAGGCTACACCTTC.

This clone turned up a few times. The chain employs TRBV6-6 and TRBJ1-4; a weak D match, TRBD1 (6 bases). CDR1 MNHNY and CDR2 SVGAGI come from the germline V gene (reference sequence). The V end was cut by 7 bases, the J end by 7 bases, with 19 bases between. The CDR3 is 15 amino acids. CDR3 in DNA: TGTGCCAGCAACGCCCTTACAGGGATTGGTGAAAAACTGTTTTTT. This codes for CASNALTGIGEKLFF.

The rearrangement links TRBV7-9 to TRBJ2-3; D gene unclear. The CDR3 runs to 15 residues. Trimming cost V 6 bases and J 0 bases, with 13 bases left between them. Germline assignment: CDR1 SEHNR and CDR2 FQNEAQ (reference sequence). In nucleotides, the CDR3 is TGTGCCAGCAGTTCCGGGTCAGCTAGCACAGATACGCAGTATTTT. It is translated as CASSSGSASTDTQYF.

There are a few counts of this clone. V gene TRBV10-3 combines with J gene TRBJ2-7, with TRBD1 identical over 9 bases. Germline V gives CDR1 ENHRY, CDR2 SYGVKD. This CDR3 region has 15 residues. The V segment lost 5 bases and the J segment 7 bases; nucleotides outside the gene matches: 12. As DNA, the CDR3 is TGTGCCATCAGTCCCGGGACAGGGAGCCGTGGTGAGCAGTACTTC. Protein product: CAISPGTGSRGEQYF.

The chain joins TRBV5-1 to TRBJ2-7; D ambiguous. This CDR3 region has 11 residues. The germline gives CDR1 SGHRS, CDR2 YFSETQ. The V end was cut by 0 bases, the J end by 5 bases, with 3 bases between. This chain's CDR3 is CASSLDNEQYF. In nucleotides, the CDR3 is TGCGCCAGCAGCTTGGATAACGAGCAGTACTTC. Variable domain in full (rest from reference TRBV5-1 and TRBJ2-7): KAGVTQTPRYLIKTRGQQVTLSCSPISGHRSVSWYQQTPGQGLQFLFEYFSETQRNKGNFPGRFSGRQFSNSRSEMNVSTLELGDSALYLCASSLDNEQYFGPGTRLTVT.

The V call is TRBV7-9, the J call TRBJ2-2, with TRBD1 matching over 7 bases. The CDR3 covers 13 residues. Germline V lookup: CDR1 SEHNR, CDR2 FQNEAQ (reference sequence). V lost 10 bases, J lost 2 bases, and 4 bases stayed unmatched. Written as DNA, the CDR3 is TGTGCCACCGGGACAGTCAACACCGGGGAGCTGTTTTTT. This sequence encodes CATGTVNTGELFF.

In its sample, this clone was seen a few times. V gene TRBV7-9 combines with J gene TRBJ2-7; D is possibly TRBD1 (6 bases). V shed 5 bases and J shed 3 bases, with 14 bases lying between them. Germline V gene data show CDR1 as SEHNR and CDR2 as FQNEAQ (reference sequence). This CDR3 has 14 amino acids. The CDR3 DNA is TGTGCCAGCAGCATAATCAGGGGCGACTACGAGCAGTACTTC. Encoded protein: CASSIIRGDYEQYF.

A few counts support this clone. The chain combines TRBV11-2 with TRBJ1-1; D unclear. The V gene lost 4 bases and the J gene lost 2 bases, with 11 bases spanning the gap. There are 14 residues in the CDR3. CDR1 is SGHAT, CDR2 FQNNGV, per germline. The CDR3 bases are TGTGCCAGCAGCTCCCACGGTCCCAACACTGAAGCTTTCTTT. It yields the protein CASSSHGPNTEAFF.

The J gene is TRBJ2-7, the V gene TRBV5-6; D is possibly TRBD2 (6 bases). The CDR3 has 14 amino acids. With 5 bases removed from V and 6 bases from J, the gap between germline ends came to 18 bases. Per germline, CDR1 SGHDT and CDR2 YYEEEE. As DNA, the CDR3 is TGTGCCAGCAGGATAACTGGGACTTCGGGCGAGCAGTACTTC. Its translation is CASRITGTSGEQYF.

The rearrangement joins TRBV5-1 to TRBJ2-1; TRBD2 is a possible D gene (6 bases). This CDR3 is 15 amino acids long. The V gene's germline CDR1 is SGHRS and CDR2 YFSETQ. Trimming took 1 base from V and 5 from J, leaving 13 bases between them. The CDR3 DNA follows: TGCGCCAGCAGCTTGCCCTCGACTAGAGACAATGAGCAGTTCTTC. Encoded protein: CASSLPSTRDNEQFF.

This chain uses TRBV7-8 with TRBJ2-5; 8 nucleotides match TRBD2. Germline assignment: CDR1 SGHVS and CDR2 FQNEAQ. The CDR3 totals 17 residues. Germline trimming cut 1 base from V and 4 bases from J; bases unmatched to any gene: 11. The CDR3 coding sequence is TGTGCCAGCAGCTTAGAAGGGGGGACTAGGAGTCGAGAGACCCAGTACTTC. It encodes CASSLEGGTRSRETQYF.